A selection of T cell receptor beta chains follows, all from one sample in a study of regulatory T cells in long-lasting Graves disease. MiXCR, applied by TCRdb to the multiplex PCR reads, yields one record per CDR3 protein. The data hold around 450,000 distinct CDR3 sequences, with 20% to 25% observed a single time. The source material was peripheral blood mononuclear cells (PBMCs), sampled when the disease was refractory, from a patient treated with antithyroid drugs. The receptors were sampled from a female donor with Graves disease. CDR3s include the opening cysteine and the closing phenylalanine or tryptophan. The D gene is left open where the match is weak. Clone size is shown for a subset of rows, as once, few, many or a class of expanded clone.

J gene | V gene | clone size | CDR3 length | D gene | CDR3 protein | CDR3 DNA
TRBJ1-3 | TRBV27 | - | 13 | - | CASSFTRSDTIYF | TGTGCCAGCAGTTTCACCCGGAGTGACACCATATATTTT
TRBJ1-6 | TRBV28 | many | 14 | TRBD1 | CASSLNRGGSPLHF | TGTGCCAGCAGTCTTAACAGGGGAGGGTCACCCCTCCACTTT
TRBJ1-2 | TRBV12-3/TRBV12-4 | many | 12 | - | CASREGQEGYTF | TGTGCCAGCAGGGAGGGTCAAGAGGGCTACACCTTC
TRBJ1-1 | TRBV28 | many | 12 | - | CASSLEATEAFF | TGTGCCAGCAGTTTGGAGGCCACTGAAGCTTTCTTT
TRBJ1-1 | TRBV4-1 | - | 17 | TRBD1 | CASSHRTGTGDPTEAFF | TGCGCCAGCAGCCACCGAACCGGGACAGGGGACCCGACTGAAGCTTTCTTT
TRBJ2-6 | TRBV27 | - | 17 | TRBD2 | CASSFGGGFSGANVLTF | TGTGCCAGCAGTTTTGGCGGGGGTTTCTCTGGGGCCAACGTCCTGACTTTC
TRBJ1-1 | TRBV10-3 | - | 11 | TRBD1 | CASTSGDRSFF | TGTGCCTCGACATCAGGGGACAGGAGTTTCTTT
TRBJ1-1 | TRBV12-3/TRBV12-4 | many | 14 | TRBD1 | CASRTGWRNTEAFF | TGTGCCAGCAGGACAGGGTGGAGGAACACTGAAGCTTTCTTT
TRBJ2-5 | TRBV7-2 | many | 15 | - | CASSLEGVLGETQYF | TGTGCCAGCAGCTTAGAAGGGGTCTTAGGGGAGACCCAGTACTTC
TRBJ1-1 | TRBV18 | - | 13 | - | CASSSINRPEAFF | TGTGCCAGCTCATCAATAAACCGACCTGAAGCTTTCTTT
TRBJ2-7 | TRBV11-2 | few | 15 | - | CASSSKYRSHNEQYF | TGTGCCAGCAGCTCGAAATACAGATCCCATAACGAGCAGTACTTC
TRBJ2-7 | TRBV5-1 | - | 17 | TRBD2 | CASSRTSGAMLSYEQYF | TGCGCCAGCAGCCGGACTAGCGGGGCCATGCTATCCTACGAGCAGTACTTC
TRBJ2-7 | TRBV10-3 | many | 12 | - | CASQRPSYEQYF | TGTGCCTCCCAACGGCCATCCTACGAGCAGTACTTC
TRBJ1-1 | TRBV7-2 | - | 14 | - | CASSLEQTNTEAFF | TGTGCCAGCAGCTTAGAGCAGACGAACACTGAAGCTTTCTTT
TRBJ1-1 | TRBV3-1 | many | 15 | - | CASSQYLGGATEAFF | TGTGCCAGCAGCCAATACCTGGGAGGGGCGACTGAAGCTTTCTTT
TRBJ1-6 | TRBV20-1 | few | 17 | - | CSASLPVGDTYNSPLHF | TGCAGTGCTTCCCTGCCGGTGGGGGATACCTATAATTCACCCCTCCACTTT
TRBJ1-5 | TRBV2 | many | 17 | - | CASTRTYGQKGAQPQHF | TGTGCCAGCACCAGAACCTACGGACAGAAAGGGGCTCAGCCCCAGCATTTT